The clone carrying this T cell receptor (beta chain) is a singleton in its sample. The antigen is undetermined. Sequence at one end of the junction differs from germline and may be a read error. The length of the CDR3 is 12 residues. Germline V gene sequence: CDR1 SEHNR, CDR2 FQNEAQ (reference sequence). The study ran its PCR with 60 Vbeta and 13 Jbeta primers. The repertoire was sequenced with immunoSEQ multiplex PCR; TCRdb's copy has only in-frame clones and lacks some. The table records over 100,000 clones, roughly four fifths of them present only once. This specimen comes from a study of cytomegalovirus exposure and HLA in healthy donors. Overall study findings and caveats: Accurate prediction of most subjects' HLA-A and HLA-B alleles from TCR beta sequences was reported. Several V segments, TRBV6-2 and TRBV6-3 among them, could not be told apart and were dropped. A later analysis found TCR association rates differed by HLA locus, highest for DRB1 and lowest for HLA-C.

The chain uses TRBV7-9 and TRBJ1-4; D is perhaps TRBD1 (5 bases). The specimen was PBMCs. The clonotype was recovered from a woman in her twenties or thirties in good health and CMV-seropositive. CDR3 nucleotide sequence: TGTTCCAGCAGCTTAGGGCAGGGAGGACTGTTTTTT. Translated: CSSSLGQGGLFF.